The 30 T cell receptor beta chains listed next were all sequenced from one sample in a study of T cell clones after liver transplantation. TCRdb's copy holds only in-frame clones and misses some; the assay was immunoSEQ multiplex PCR. The table lists roughly 120,000 clones, 90% of them singletons. The starting material was CD4+ T cells from blood, obtained 12 months after liver transplant. The source is a human patient who received a liver transplant. The graft donor may have contributed some T cells.

A remark on this clone: Other DNA sequences in the same sample also yield this CDR3. This rearrangement joins TRBV5-4 to TRBJ1-3; D uncertain. This CDR3 is 14 amino acids long. V dropped 4 bases and J dropped 4 bases, with 12 bases sitting between them. Germline V gene sequence: CDR1 SGHNT, CDR2 YYREEE (reference sequence). CDR3 amino acids: CASSPGRAGNTIYF. The CDR3 DNA follows: TGTGCCAGCAGCCCTGGGAGGGCAGGAAACACCATATATTTT.

This clone is a singleton in its sample. The chain carries TRBV5-4 and TRBJ2-1; possibly TRBD1 or TRBD2 for D (5 bases each). CDR1 is SGHNT, CDR2 YYREEE, per germline (reference sequence). V was clipped by 5 bases and J by 6 bases, with 15 bases between them. The CDR3 covers 14 residues. CDR3 sequence reads: CASSFDPGLNEQFF. CDR3 sequence (DNA): TGTGCCAGCAGTTTCGACCCGGGGCTCAATGAGCAGTTCTTC.

The chain links TRBV10-3 to TRBJ2-7, with 11 bases identical to TRBD2. The CDR3 is 16 amino acids. Per germline, CDR1 ENHRY and CDR2 SYGVKD. V shed 0 bases and J 5 bases; nucleotides not matched to a gene: 6. In DNA, the CDR3 is TGTGCCATCAGTGAGTCTGGTAGCGGGAGGGGGGACGAGCAGTACTTC. Its translation: CAISESGSGRGDEQYF.

The rearrangement uses TRBV4-1 and TRBJ2-4; D may be TRBD1 or TRBD2 (5 bases each). This CDR3 has 13 amino acids. The V gene's germline CDR1 is MGHRA and CDR2 YSYEKL. Trimming removed 1 base from V and 6 bases from J, with 7 bases in between. DNA of the CDR3: TGCGCCAGCAGCCAAGTTGGGGGAAACATTCAGTACTTC. Translation: CASSQVGGNIQYF.

The rearrangement joins TRBV5-1 to TRBJ2-2, with TRBD2 matching over 9 bases. The CDR3 consists of 14 residues. Germline CDR1 is SGHRS and CDR2 is YFSETQ. Trimming at V came to 7 bases and at J to 6 bases, leaving 7 bases not matched to a gene. In nucleotides, the CDR3 is TGCGCCAGCGGGCGGGAGGGATTCGCCGGGGAGCTGTTTTTT. Its protein product is CASGREGFAGELFF.

The genes are TRBV5-1 and TRBJ2-1; no clear D gene. Germline V lookup: CDR1 SGHRS, CDR2 YFSETQ. With 2 bases removed from V and 6 bases from J, the gap between germline ends came to 6 bases. The CDR3 length is 12 residues. CDR3 coding DNA: TGCGCCAGCAGCTTCCTCTTCAATGAGCAGTTCTTC. This codes for CASSFLFNEQFF.

V is TRBV27 and J is TRBJ1-4, with 7 bases identical to TRBD1. The V and J ends lost 5 bases and 8 bases, in that order; junction bases with no gene match: 11. Germline V gives CDR1 MNHEY, CDR2 SMNVEV (reference sequence). This CDR3 comprises 15 residues. This CDR3 reads CASSPQGTAYEKLFF. Here the CDR3 DNA reads TGTGCCAGCAGTCCACAGGGGACAGCGTACGAAAAACTGTTTTTT.

CDR3 nucleotide sequence: TGTGCCACCCGGCGGGGGCTAAACACTGAAGCTTTCTTT. This translates into CATRRGLNTEAFF. The chain links TRBV28 to TRBJ1-1; D possibly corresponds to TRBD1 (6 bases). CDR3 length equals 13 residues. Germline CDR1 and CDR2: MDHEN and SYDVKM. V lost 10 bases and J lost 2, with 14 bases in between.

This chain joins TRBV4-3 and TRBJ2-7; 10 positions agree with TRBD2. Germline CDR1 LGHNA, CDR2 YSLEER. The ends lost 1 base at V and 3 bases at J; junction bases unmatched: 3. CDR3 size: 15 residues. CDR3 protein: CASSQGTSGLYEQYF. The CDR3, as DNA: TGCGCCAGCAGCCAAGGGACTAGCGGCCTCTACGAGCAGTACTTC.

CDR3 coding DNA: TGCGCCAGCAGCCAACCTGGACTAGTCGGGGAGCTGTTTTTT. It yields the protein CASSQPGLVGELFF. The chain combines TRBV4-1 with TRBJ2-2; 7 bases fit TRBD2. Per the germline V gene, CDR1 is MGHRA and CDR2 is YSYEKL. The length of the CDR3 is 14 residues. J lost 7 bases, V lost 2 bases, and 4 bases had no gene match.

This sequence joins TRBV19 and TRBJ2-5, with D possibly matching TRBD2 (5 bases). The germline V gene encodes CDR1 LNHDA and CDR2 SQIVND (reference sequence). This CDR3 contains 14 residues. The germline V and J ends were trimmed by 6 bases and 5 bases, with 16 bases remaining between them. The CDR3 loop reads CASSPSLRGETQYF. The CDR3 DNA sequence: TGTGCCAGTAGCCCGAGTCTACGCGGGGAGACCCAGTACTTC.

The chain combines TRBV10-1 with TRBJ2-4, with D perhaps matching TRBD1 (6 bases). The CDR3 is 16 amino acids. Trimming shortened V by 8 bases and J by 0 bases, and 17 bases separated the two germline ends. Germline V gives CDR1 WNHNN, CDR2 SYGVQD (reference sequence). The CDR3 sequence: CASPAGGHLAKNIQYF. The CDR3 nucleotides are TGCGCCAGCCCTGCTGGGGGACACTTAGCCAAAAACATTCAGTACTTC.

The V call is TRBV6-5, the J call TRBJ1-2; weak D call: TRBD1 (6 bases). Trimming shortened V by 2 bases and J by 0 bases, and 7 bases separated the two germline ends. Germline loops: CDR1 MNHEY, CDR2 SVGAGI. The CDR3 is 14 amino acids. The chain's CDR3 is CASSYTGTNYGYTF. CDR3 sequence (DNA): TGTGCCAGCAGTTACACAGGGACTAACTATGGCTACACCTTC.

The chain has TRBV18 and TRBJ2-5, with D possibly TRBD1 on 6 matching bases. The CDR3 covers 16 residues. V was trimmed by 2 bases and J by 4 bases, leaving 17 bases between them. Germline V gene sequence: CDR1 KGHSH, CDR2 LQKENI. The CDR3 is CASSPSSDLGGETQYF. Written as DNA, the CDR3 is TGTGCCAGCTCACCATCGTCGGACCTAGGGGGAGAGACCCAGTACTTC.

CDR3 in amino acids: CASSPRPSQGETQYF. The CDR3 nucleotides are TGCGCCAGCAGCCCGAGGCCTAGCCAAGGAGAGACCCAGTACTTC. The chain combines TRBV5-1 with TRBJ2-5, with D possibly TRBD2 on 5 matching bases. This CDR3 spans 15 amino acids. CDR1 and CDR2 from the germline V gene are SGHRS and YFSETQ. V shed 4 bases and J shed 4 bases, with 17 bases lying between them.

The chain carries TRBV2 and TRBJ1-5; 7 bases map to TRBD1. Per the germline V gene, CDR1 is SNHLY and CDR2 is FYNNEI. The CDR3 covers 14 residues. V trimming: 5 bases; J trimming: 5 bases; junction bases outside the gene matches: 6. The CDR3: CASSSTGRHQPQHF. CDR3 bases: TGTGCCAGCAGTTCGACAGGGCGGCATCAGCCCCAGCATTTT.

The chain links TRBV30 to TRBJ2-5, with TRBD2 identical over 13 bases. V shed 0 bases, J shed 5 bases, and the junction held 6 bases outside the gene matches. The CDR3 runs 16 residues. Germline CDR1 GTSNPN, CDR2 SVGIG (reference sequence). The CDR3 region is CAWSVGLAGVPETQYF. CDR3 in DNA: TGTGCCTGGAGTGTAGGACTAGCGGGAGTTCCTGAGACCCAGTACTTC.

This sequence joins TRBV11-2 and TRBJ1-1; D remains unclear. From germline, CDR1 is SGHAT and CDR2 FQNNGV. V gave up 2 bases and J gave up 4 bases, with 8 bases separating them. The CDR3 is made up of 13 amino acids. CDR3 coding DNA: TGTGCCAGCAGCTTACAATTGGGCACTGAAGCTTTCTTT. Translated, it gives CASSLQLGTEAFF.

V usage is TRBV6-1 and J usage is TRBJ2-2; 7 positions match TRBD1. In germline, CDR1 is MNHNS, CDR2 SASEGT. Trimming removed 6 bases from V and 7 bases from J; junction bases left unmatched: 5. This CDR3 contains 13 residues. The CDR3 region is CASRQGQVGELFF. Written as DNA, the CDR3 is TGTGCCAGCAGACAGGGGCAAGTCGGGGAGCTGTTTTTT.

The gene calls are TRBV2 and TRBJ2-7, with D possibly matching TRBD1 (6 bases). CDR1 is SNHLY and CDR2 is FYNNEI in the germline V gene. Trimming removed 9 bases at V and 7 bases at J, with 25 bases between. This CDR3 has 15 residues. The CDR3 here is CASSPQGFGLGEQYF. The CDR3 DNA sequence: TGTGCCAGTTCCCCCCAGGGGTTTGGGCTGGGGGAGCAGTACTTC.

This CDR3 reads CASSRWGDTYEQYF. The CDR3 DNA sequence: TGTGCCAGCAGCCGGTGGGGAGACACCTACGAGCAGTACTTC. V and J are TRBV14 and TRBJ2-7, with D perhaps TRBD2 (5 bases). The V gene's germline CDR1 is SGHDN and CDR2 FVKESK. V was pared by 4 bases and J by 2 bases, with 12 bases between. The CDR3 spans 14 residues.

This sequence joins TRBV11-2 and TRBJ2-3; D is ambiguous. The CDR3 is made up of 15 amino acids. Deletions cut 1 base from V and 2 bases from J, with 10 bases between. Germline-derived CDR1 and CDR2 are SGHAT and FQNNGV. CDR3 residues: CASSLVLAVTDTQYF. The DNA for the CDR3 is TGTGCCAGCAGCTTAGTTTTAGCAGTCACAGATACGCAGTATTTT.

The genes are TRBV6-5 and TRBJ2-7; D unresolved. Trimming left V 0 bases short and J 3 bases short, with 6 bases between. The CDR3 spans 13 residues. The germline V gene has CDR1 MNHEY and CDR2 SVGAGI. The CDR3 DNA sequence: TGTGCCAGCAGTTACTCAGTCGGCTACGAGCAGTACTTC. Amino acids: CASSYSVGYEQYF.

V gene TRBV2 combines with J gene TRBJ2-3; tentative D call: TRBD2 (5 bases). Trimming removed 0 bases at V and 2 bases at J, with 6 bases between. The CDR3 contains 14 residues. CDR1 and CDR2 (germline): SNHLY, FYNNEI. CDR3 sequence (DNA): TGTGCCAGCAGTGAAGCCCTAGCCACAGATACGCAGTATTTT. Protein: CASSEALATDTQYF.

The chain employs TRBV9 and TRBJ1-5; D is unclear. Germline V gives CDR1 SGDLS, CDR2 YYNGEE. The V and J ends lost 4 bases and 2 bases respectively, with 13 bases between them. The CDR3 is made up of 15 amino acids. The chain's CDR3 is CASSQTPGGNQPQHF. In nucleotides, the CDR3 is TGTGCCAGCAGCCAGACCCCGGGTGGCAATCAGCCCCAGCATTTT.

V is TRBV28 and J is TRBJ2-7; D uncertain. Deletions cut 6 bases from V and 3 bases from J, with 15 bases between. Germline CDR1 reads MDHEN; CDR2 reads SYDVKM. CDR3 length equals 14 residues. The CDR3 DNA follows: TGTGCCAGCAGCCTAGAGGACGGCTTCTACGAGCAGTACTTC. Protein product: CASSLEDGFYEQYF.

The V gene is TRBV7-8, the J gene TRBJ1-1, with D unclear. This CDR3 has 14 residues. Germline CDR1 is SGHVS and CDR2 is FQNEAQ. Trimming stripped 5 bases from V and 0 bases from J, with 10 bases between. The chain's CDR3 is CASSGRLMNTEAFF. The CDR3 DNA sequence: TGTGCCAGCAGCGGGCGGCTTATGAACACTGAAGCTTTCTTT.

The chain recombines TRBV6-5 with TRBJ1-4, with 9 bases matching TRBD1. Germline V gives CDR1 MNHEY, CDR2 SVGAGI. Trimming cost V 2 bases and J 9 bases; bases outside gene matches: 10. This CDR3 has 16 residues. CDR3 nucleotide sequence: TGTGCCAGCAGTTACGATTTTCGGGGACAGGGTAAAAAACTGTTTTTT. This codes for CASSYDFRGQGKKLFF.

This chain links TRBV30 with TRBJ1-5, with a possible D match to TRBD1 (5 bases). The CDR3 covers 15 residues. Trimming took 2 bases from V and 0 from J, leaving 11 bases between them. Germline loops: CDR1 GTSNPN, CDR2 SVGIG (reference sequence). The CDR3 loop reads CAWSTGHYSNQPQHF. The CDR3 coding sequence is TGTGCCTGGAGTACCGGACATTATAGCAATCAGCCCCAGCATTTT.

V is TRBV29-1 and J is TRBJ2-3; 9 bases align to TRBD2. Trimming removed 5 bases from V and 0 bases from J; junction bases left unmatched: 9. CDR1 and CDR2 (germline): SQVTM, ANQGSEA. This CDR3 spans 16 amino acids. CDR3 DNA: TGCAGCGTTCTGCTGGCTAGCGGGGTTAGCACAGATACGCAGTATTTT. Translation gives CSVLLASGVSTDTQYF.